The TCR beta chain described here comes from a study of blood T cell repertoires in COVID-19. The overall study: Spain, Italy and the United States supplied samples that represented acute and convalescent COVID-19. T cells, B-cell-depleted T cells, or PBMCs provided the cDNA or gDNA that served as material.

About this clone itself: The junction differs from germline at one of its ends, possibly a read error.

The length of the CDR3 is 13 residues. Per the original data handling: Scientists estimated how many nucleated cells there were by amplifying reference gene primers. Profiling relied on immunoSEQ multiplex PCR, and the TCRdb table lists in-frame clones only, not all of them. The V and J calls and clone size are taken from that table; D and trimming were inferred from the DNA. The sample carries under 55,000 clones, roughly 90% recorded once. The chain has TRBV12-3 or TRBV12-4 and TRBJ2-7; 10 bases are a match to TRBD1. The sequence derives from a human donor in a cohort sampled during active COVID-19. Sequences were obtained from peripheral blood. CDR3 in amino acids: CASSLGEGQGKAF. The DNA of the CDR3 is TGTGCCAGCAGTTTAGGGGAGGGACAGGGGAAGGCCTTC.